Below, 19 T cell receptor beta chains from the same sample are listed, as sequenced in a study of blood T cells in healthy people across ages. A second PCR, run for roughly 7 to 11 cycles, used a sample-barcoded 5' primer plus a J-beta primer mix. TCRdb used MiXCR to reprocess the 5' RACE reads, holding one entry per CDR3 protein. Of about 1,400,000 distinct CDR3 sequences listed, roughly 40% are singletons. The sequencing input was blood. The origin of the receptors is a woman under 30 in good health.

This chain connects TRBV6-6 to TRBJ1-5; the D is unclear. This CDR3 region has 12 residues. Trimming took off 4 bases at V and 10 bases at J, with 11 bases between the two ends. Germline values: CDR1 MNHNY, CDR2 SVGAGI (reference sequence). The CDR3 sequence: CASSFRDSPQHF. CDR3 nucleotide sequence: TGTGCCAGCAGTTTCCGGGATTCACCCCAGCATTTT.

The rearrangement joins TRBV6-4 to TRBJ2-1; D might be TRBD2 (5 bases). This CDR3 is built from 13 residues. Deletions cut 6 bases from V and 9 bases from J, with 15 bases between. CDR1 and CDR2 from the germline V gene are MRHNA and SNTAGT. The chain's CDR3 is CASSWALASEQFF. The CDR3 DNA is TGTGCCAGCAGCTGGGCCCTAGCAAGTGAGCAGTTCTTC.

This clonotype was seen just once. The chain is built from TRBV4-1 and TRBJ2-1, with D unresolved. Germline V gives CDR1 MGHRA, CDR2 YSYEKL. This CDR3 contains 13 residues. Trimming stripped 4 bases from V and 8 bases from J, with 12 bases between. The CDR3: CASSRVYRDEQFF. In DNA form, the CDR3 reads TGCGCCAGCAGCCGAGTCTATCGGGATGAGCAGTTCTTC.

The chain joins TRBV30 to TRBJ1-2, with 9 nucleotides matching TRBD1. Trimming removed 0 bases from V and 4 bases from J; junction bases left unmatched: 0. The germline V gene encodes CDR1 GTSNPN and CDR2 SVGIG (reference sequence). This CDR3 has 13 amino acids. The DNA for the CDR3 is TGTGCCTGGAGTGTGACAGGGGGCTATGGCTACACCTTC. Translated: CAWSVTGGYGYTF.

In this sample, this clonotype turned up once. The rearrangement uses TRBV2 and TRBJ2-1, with no clear D. Per germline, CDR1 SNHLY and CDR2 FYNNEI. This CDR3 contains 16 residues. V lost 7 bases to trimming and J lost 5 bases, with 21 bases between them. This chain's CDR3 is CASTLPPEEADNEQFF. DNA of the CDR3: TGTGCCAGCACCCTTCCCCCAGAAGAGGCCGACAATGAGCAGTTCTTC.

This sequence joins TRBV6-6 and TRBJ2-2, with TRBD1 identical over 10 bases. V was clipped by 10 bases and J by 3 bases; unmatched bases: 11. Germline V CDR1 and CDR2: MNHNY, SVGAGI (reference sequence). CDR3 length equals 16 residues. CDR3 coding DNA: TGTGCCACTGCGGCCGGACAGGGGGTACACACCGGGGAGCTGTTTTTT. This gives the protein CATAAGQGVHTGELFF.

This sequence joins TRBV20-1 and TRBJ2-3; the match to TRBD2 covers 10 bases. CDR3 length: 17 amino acids. V shed 6 bases, J shed 2 bases, and the junction held 14 bases outside the gene matches. Germline values: CDR1 DFQATT, CDR2 SNEGSKA (reference sequence). DNA for the CDR3: TGCAGTGCGGCCTCCAGTCGACTAGCGGGTTACACAGATACGCAGTATTTT. Encoded protein: CSAASSRLAGYTDTQYF.

This clonotype was picked up one time. The chain couples TRBV20-1 to TRBJ2-7; 9 positions match TRBD1. The V gene's germline CDR1 is DFQATT and CDR2 SNEGSKA (reference sequence). This CDR3 contains 14 residues. After removal of 4 bases from V and 4 bases from J, the junction contained 8 bases not matched to a gene. As DNA, the CDR3 is TGCAGTGCTATAGGGACAGGGTTAGCGTACGAGCAGTACTTC. It translates to CSAIGTGLAYEQYF.

This clonotype occurred a few times. The rearrangement uses TRBV25-1 and TRBJ2-1; D is unresolved. CDR1 and CDR2 from the germline V gene are MGHDK and SYGVNS. V was cut by 0 bases and J by 6 bases, with 9 bases left in between. The CDR3 spans 14 residues. The CDR3 here is CASSEYLSANEQFF. CDR3 nucleotide sequence: TGTGCCAGCAGTGAATATCTCTCGGCCAATGAGCAGTTCTTC.

This rearrangement joins TRBV7-2 to TRBJ2-4, with 7 nucleotides matching TRBD2. The ends lost 4 bases at V and 13 bases at J; junction bases unmatched: 22. This CDR3 comprises 17 residues. CDR1 is SGHTA and CDR2 is FQGNSA in the germline V gene. CDR3: CASSSPWGGGTMDEQYF. The CDR3 DNA sequence: TGTGCCAGCAGCTCCCCTTGGGGCGGGGGAACAATGGATGAGCAGTACTTC.

The table lists this clonotype with a few counts. The V gene is TRBV10-3, the J gene TRBJ1-2, with a weak D call TRBD1 (5 bases). This CDR3 region has 12 residues. CDR1 and CDR2 from the germline V gene are ENHRY and SYGVKD. V lost 2 bases to trimming and J lost 8 bases, with 9 bases between them. The CDR3 sequence: CAISEPGSGYTF. In nucleotides, the CDR3 is TGTGCCATCAGTGAGCCAGGGTCCGGCTACACCTTC.

The V gene is TRBV2, the J gene TRBJ2-4; D not resolved. Germline V lookup: CDR1 SNHLY, CDR2 FYNNEI. CDR3 length equals 14 residues. Trimming took off 6 bases at V and 2 bases at J, with 11 bases between the two ends. This CDR3 is CASSNSGPKNIQYF. The CDR3 DNA sequence: TGTGCCAGCAGCAATTCCGGGCCCAAAAACATTCAGTACTTC.

This chain connects TRBV27 to TRBJ2-7, with D maybe TRBD2 (6 bases). Trimming shortened V by 6 bases and J by 3 bases, and 21 bases separated the two germline ends. This CDR3 is built from 16 residues. CDR1 and CDR2 (germline): MNHEY, SMNVEV (reference sequence). The CDR3 nucleotides are TGTGCCAGCAGAGATGGAGGGTGGGGGACGAACTACGAGCAGTACTTC. Protein product: CASRDGGWGTNYEQYF.

In DNA form, the CDR3 reads TGTGCCAGCAGCCAGGGACTTCTTTCCTACGAGCAGTACTTC. This codes for CASSQGLLSYEQYF. The chain links TRBV14 to TRBJ2-7; a possible D gene is TRBD2 (6 bases). V was trimmed by 3 bases and J by 1 base, leaving 10 bases between them. Germline lookup yields CDR1 SGHDN and CDR2 FVKESK. CDR3 size: 14 residues.

In the case of this clonotype: A read error is possible here, since a much larger clone lies one base away. The chain couples TRBV7-2 to TRBJ2-5; the match to TRBD2 covers 14 bases. Looked up from germline, CDR1 is SGHTA and CDR2 is FQGNSA. CDR3 size: 16 residues. This CDR3 reads CASSFGLAGGQETQNF. For the CDR3, the DNA is TGTGCCAGCAGCTTTGGACTAGCGGGGGGCCAAGAGACCCAGAACTTC.

The chain recombines TRBV7-2 with TRBJ2-5; D not certain. The DNA end lines up better with TRBJ2-7; the J call may be wrong. The CDR3 contains 12 residues. Germline V gene lookup returns CDR1 SGHTA and CDR2 FQGNSA. The CDR3 region has the DNA TGTGCCAGCAGCTTCGGTTCCCACGAGCAGTACTTC. Translating it yields CASSFGSHEQYF.

This clonotype was seen a few times. The chain has TRBV12-3 or TRBV12-4 and TRBJ2-7; 9 nucleotides agree with TRBD1. Trimming cost V 6 bases and J 1 base; bases outside gene matches: 7. The CDR3 loop spans 15 amino acids. The CDR3 is CASSPWTGESYEQYF. The DNA for the CDR3 is TGTGCCAGCAGCCCGTGGACAGGGGAATCCTACGAGCAGTACTTC.

This clonotype was observed a single time. The chain links TRBV6-5 to TRBJ1-6; weak D call: TRBD1 (5 bases). V dropped 4 bases and J dropped 10 bases, with 20 bases sitting between them. The CDR3 consists of 16 residues. Germline-derived CDR1 and CDR2 are MNHEY and SVGAGI. The CDR3 DNA reads as TGTGCCAGCAGTTTATCTGGGGACTACGGGGTATCACCCCTCCACTTT. It codes for CASSLSGDYGVSPLHF.

The chain combines TRBV6-5 with TRBJ1-2; 8 nucleotides align to TRBD1. Germline loops: CDR1 MNHEY, CDR2 SVGAGI. V gave up 8 bases and J gave up 4 bases; unmatched junction bases: 6. The CDR3 has 13 amino acids. The CDR3 protein is CASWQGAVYGYTF. CDR3 sequence (DNA): TGTGCCAGCTGGCAGGGGGCGGTCTATGGCTACACCTTC.